This TCR beta chain was identified during a study of beta chain features in type 1 diabetes. Findings of the study overall: In comparison with healthy donors, patients had naive, central memory and Treg TCRB repertoires that appeared more similar. Type 1 diabetes patients showed fewer insertions and more deletions at VDJ junctions.

Losses at the gene ends were 6 bases for V and 7 bases for J; bases not matched to a gene: 11. CDR1 SGHTA and CDR2 FQGNSA come from the germline V gene. The CDR3 is 17 amino acids. Ten or more counts support this clone. Its antigen is unknown. TCRB transcripts that were expressed got sequenced, as all of the isolated RNA had been reverse transcribed. Clones were read by immunoSEQ multiplex PCR, and TCRdb kept only the in-frame ones, dropping some. The sample lists about 140,000 clones, 6% to 7.5% occurring once. This receptor was taken from a woman in her thirties in good health. V gene TRBV7-2 combines with J gene TRBJ2-2; TRBD2 agrees at 13 bases. Sequenced input: central memory CD4+ T cells from blood. CDR3 DNA sequence: TGTGCCAGCAGGTGGACTAGCGGGAGTTCTGAGCACGGGGAGCTGTTTTTT. Translated: CASRWTSGSSEHGELFF.